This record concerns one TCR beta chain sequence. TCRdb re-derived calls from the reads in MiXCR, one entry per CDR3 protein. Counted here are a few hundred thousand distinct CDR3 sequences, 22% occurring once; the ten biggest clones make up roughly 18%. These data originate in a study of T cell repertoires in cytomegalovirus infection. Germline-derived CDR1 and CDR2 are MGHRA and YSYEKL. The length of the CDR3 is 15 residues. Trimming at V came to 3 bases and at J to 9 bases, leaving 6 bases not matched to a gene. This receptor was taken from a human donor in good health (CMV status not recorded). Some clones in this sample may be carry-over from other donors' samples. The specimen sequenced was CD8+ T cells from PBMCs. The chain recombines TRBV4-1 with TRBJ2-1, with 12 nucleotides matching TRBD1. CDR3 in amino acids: CASSQSGTGGTEQFF. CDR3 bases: TGCGCCAGCAGCCAGTCCGGGACAGGGGGCACTGAGCAGTTCTTC.